The 26 T cell receptor beta chains below were found in one sample sequenced in a study of cytomegalovirus exposure and HLA in healthy donors. Use of 60 Vbeta and 13 Jbeta primers characterized the PCR. TCRdb's table, derived via immunoSEQ multiplex PCR, lists solely in-frame clones and lacks some. The data hold around 130,000 clones, with about 74% observed a single time. The sample was PBMCs. These receptors originate from a woman aged 55-70 years in good health and CMV-seronegative.

The chain joins TRBV28 to TRBJ1-2, with 11 bases fitting TRBD1. The CDR3 consists of 16 residues. V was pared by 3 bases and J by 3 bases, with 6 bases of the junction left unmatched. CDR1 and CDR2 (germline): MDHEN, SYDVKM. The CDR3 sequence is CASSFLGQGADYGYTF. In DNA, the CDR3 is TGTGCCAGCAGTTTCCTTGGACAGGGGGCTGACTATGGCTACACCTTC.

J is TRBJ2-5 and V is TRBV4-1; D not certain. The CDR3 sequence is 16 residues long. Germline V gene data show CDR1 as MGHRA and CDR2 as YSYEKL. V lost 0 bases and J 2 bases, leaving 13 bases between the germline ends. The CDR3 DNA sequence: TGCGCCAGCAGCCAAGAAGGTGGGCTCAGGCAAGAGACCCAGTACTTC. Its protein product is CASSQEGGLRQETQYF.

This clone has a single count. This chain joins TRBV6-1 and TRBJ2-7; TRBD2 might be the D (6 bases). Trimming stripped 0 bases from V and 4 bases from J, with 13 bases between. The germline V gene has CDR1 MNHNS and CDR2 SASEGT. The CDR3 contains 15 residues. CDR3 sequence: CASSEAGGMKYEQYF. The CDR3 DNA is TGTGCCAGCAGTGAAGCGGGAGGTATGAAGTACGAGCAGTACTTC.

J is TRBJ2-5 and V is TRBV5-1, with 10 bases lining up with TRBD1. The last part of the DNA fits TRBJ2-7 better; the J call may be wrong. Germline V gene data show CDR1 as SGHRS and CDR2 as YFSETQ. The CDR3 is 17 residues long. In nucleotides, the CDR3 is TGCGCCAGCAGCCGAGACGGGACAGGGGCTAAAGTTGGCGAGCAGTACTTC. Translating gives CASSRDGTGAKVGEQYF.

The chain uses TRBV29-1 and TRBJ1-3, with D possibly being TRBD1 (5 bases). Germline loops: CDR1 SQVTM, CDR2 ANQGSEA. Trimming removed 3 bases at V and 7 bases at J, with 10 bases between. CDR3 length: 12 residues. The CDR3 DNA is TGCAGCGTTGACCAGGAGGGGAACACCATATATTTT. It translates to CSVDQEGNTIYF.

This rearrangement joins TRBV5-6 to TRBJ2-1, with TRBD2 matching 9 bases. Per the germline V gene, CDR1 is SGHDT and CDR2 is YYEEEE. Germline trimming cut 6 bases from V and 6 bases from J; bases unmatched to any gene: 16. The CDR3 consists of 17 residues. In nucleotides, the CDR3 is TGTGCCAGCACCGAGAAGGGACGCGGGAGGGGGATCAATGAGCAGTTCTTC. Protein product: CASTEKGRGRGINEQFF.

The chain has TRBV10-1 and TRBJ1-1, with a possible D match to TRBD1 (5 bases). The ends were cut back, 3 bases at V and 0 bases at J, with 5 bases in the middle. This CDR3 is 13 amino acids long. Germline assignment: CDR1 WNHNN and CDR2 SYGVQD (reference sequence). Written as DNA, the CDR3 is TGCGCCAGCAGTGACAGGGTGAACACTGAAGCTTTCTTT. Translating it yields CASSDRVNTEAFF.

This sequence joins TRBV18 and TRBJ2-5; 9 nucleotides line up with TRBD1. Germline CDR1 is KGHSH and CDR2 is LQKENI. The CDR3 extends over 14 amino acids. Unmatched junction bases numbered 3, after V lost 3 bases and J lost 4 bases. Here the CDR3 DNA reads TGTGCCAGCTCACCCTGGGACAGGGTAGAGACCCAGTACTTC. It codes for CASSPWDRVETQYF.

This chain connects TRBV11-2 to TRBJ1-5, with a possible D match to TRBD1 (5 bases). Germline V gene lookup returns CDR1 SGHAT and CDR2 FQNNGV. V gave up 5 bases and J gave up 6 bases, with 17 bases separating them. The CDR3 runs 15 residues. The DNA of the CDR3 is TGTGCCAGCAGCATGCAGGGTTTCCCCCTTCAGCCCCAGCATTTT. This gives the protein CASSMQGFPLQPQHF.

The chain combines TRBV11-3 with TRBJ2-3; the match to TRBD1 covers 11 bases. CDR3 length: 15 amino acids. V shed 5 bases and J 5 bases; nucleotides not matched to a gene: 6. Germline CDR1 SGHNT, CDR2 YENEEA. CDR3 sequence reads: CASSTGQGVGDTQYF. The CDR3 DNA is TGTGCCAGCAGCACGGGACAGGGGGTCGGAGATACGCAGTATTTT.

This rearrangement joins TRBV28 to TRBJ2-5; D uncertain. The end of the DNA aligns better with TRBJ2-7, so the J call may be wrong. The CDR3 is made up of 15 amino acids. Germline CDR1 and CDR2: MDHEN and SYDVKM. CDR3 nucleotide sequence: TGTGCCAGCAACGTAGGCGGTGGCAGCTCCTACGAGCAGTACTTC. It translates to CASNVGGGSSYEQYF.

This sequence joins TRBV6-1 and TRBJ2-1, with 8 bases matching TRBD1. The CDR3 covers 17 residues. CDR1 and CDR2 from the germline V gene are MNHNS and SASEGT. The V and J ends lost 2 bases and 4 bases, in that order; junction bases with no gene match: 10. CDR3 region: CASSEPIDRGYYNEQFF. The CDR3, as DNA: TGTGCCAGCAGTGAACCCATAGACAGGGGATATTACAATGAGCAGTTCTTC.

The chain links TRBV5-6 to TRBJ2-4, with 7 bases matching TRBD1. From germline, CDR1 is SGHDT and CDR2 YYEEEE. J was trimmed by 0 bases and V by 2 bases; bases with no gene match: 14. This CDR3 is 19 amino acids long. This chain's CDR3 is CASSLVGTASPLAKNIQYF. CDR3 nucleotide sequence: TGTGCCAGCAGCTTAGTGGGGACAGCAAGTCCGCTAGCCAAAAACATTCAGTACTTC.

This chain connects TRBV9 to TRBJ1-5; the D is unclear. The germline V gene encodes CDR1 SGDLS and CDR2 YYNGEE. Trimming removed 3 bases at V and 2 bases at J, with 12 bases between. This CDR3 is 15 amino acids long. The CDR3 protein is CASSETGAGNQPQHF. The CDR3 DNA follows: TGTGCCAGCAGCGAGACCGGAGCGGGCAATCAGCCCCAGCATTTT.

Remarks on this clone: The germline gene is not matched at one end of the junction; a read error may be the cause. This rearrangement joins TRBV2 to TRBJ1-5, with 7 bases that match TRBD1. CDR1 and CDR2 from the germline V gene are SNHLY and FYNNEI. CDR3 length equals 14 residues. CDR3: CASSEYRGNEPQHF. CDR3 sequence (DNA): TGTGCCAGCAGTGAGTACAGGGGCAATGAGCCCCAGCATTTT.

For the CDR3, the DNA is TGTGCCAGCAGGGGGACAGGGGAAACCTACGAGCAGTACTTC. Translated: CASRGTGETYEQYF. J is TRBJ2-7 and V is TRBV6-5; 10 bases are shared with TRBD1. Germline CDR1 and CDR2: MNHEY and SVGAGI. J lost 2 bases, V lost 6 bases, and 4 bases had no gene match. CDR3 length: 14 residues.

The chain has TRBV5-1 and TRBJ2-7; tentative D call: TRBD2 (7 bases). V lost 6 bases, J lost 0 bases, and 16 bases lay in between. This CDR3 comprises 15 residues. CDR1 is SGHRS and CDR2 is YFSETQ in the germline V gene. The CDR3: CASTRGAPPSYEQYF. The CDR3 DNA reads as TGCGCCAGCACCCGGGGGGCACCGCCCTCCTACGAGCAGTACTTC.

The V call is TRBV11-3, the J call TRBJ2-7, with 8 bases matching TRBD1. The CDR3 sequence is 15 residues long. Germline CDR1 and CDR2: SGHNT and YENEEA. The V gene end was trimmed by 5 bases and the J gene end by 4 bases; junction bases not matched to a gene: 10. The CDR3 spells CASSEGQGPHYEQYF. The DNA for the CDR3 is TGTGCCAGCAGCGAAGGACAGGGCCCACATTACGAGCAGTACTTC. The whole variable domain, filled in from reference TRBV11-3 and TRBJ2-7, reads EAGVVQSPRYKIIEKKQPVAFWCNPISGHNTLYWYLQNLGQGPELLIRYENEEAVDDSQLPKDRFSAERLKGVDSTLKIQPAELGDSAVYLCASSEGQGPHYEQYFGPGTRLTVT.

The chain carries TRBV10-2 and TRBJ1-1, with D perhaps matching TRBD1 (5 bases). This CDR3 has 14 residues. The germline V gene has CDR1 WSHSY and CDR2 SAAADI. V lost 5 bases and J lost 0, with 10 bases in between. This CDR3 reads CASSRQGLNTEAFF. CDR3 in DNA: TGCGCCAGCAGTAGGCAGGGCCTGAACACTGAAGCTTTCTTT.

The chain has TRBV7-2 and TRBJ2-3, with 7 bases matching TRBD2. CDR3 length: 15 residues. Germline-derived CDR1 and CDR2 are SGHTA and FQGNSA. Unmatched junction bases numbered 10, after V lost 9 bases and J lost 1 base. The DNA of the CDR3 is TGTGCCAGTGGTGAGGCGGGAGCGGGCACAGATACGCAGTATTTT. Translation: CASGEAGAGTDTQYF.

V and J are TRBV5-1 and TRBJ2-7, with 7 bases identical to TRBD2. Germline lookup yields CDR1 SGHRS and CDR2 YFSETQ. The J segment lost 0 bases and the V segment lost 4 bases, leaving 7 bases of the junction unmatched. This CDR3 spans 15 amino acids. This CDR3 reads CASSPGLLSSYEQYF. Written as DNA, the CDR3 is TGCGCCAGCAGCCCGGGACTATTGAGCTCCTACGAGCAGTACTTC.

This clone was picked up a small number of times. A read error may produce the germline difference seen at one junction end. The chain uses TRBV7-7 and TRBJ2-3; D gene ambiguous. This CDR3 is built from 13 residues. The germline V gene encodes CDR1 SSHAT and CDR2 FNYEAQ (reference sequence). DNA for the CDR3: TGTGCTAGCAGCTTAGCCCTTCCAGATACGCAGTATTTT. It yields the protein CASSLALPDTQYF.

The chain has TRBV28 and TRBJ2-5; 15 nucleotides agree with TRBD2. The closer fit of TRBJ2-7 to the DNA end suggests the J call may be wrong. Germline-derived CDR1 and CDR2 are MDHEN and SYDVKM. This CDR3 spans 19 amino acids. The chain's CDR3 is CASSPGLAGGRELRHEQYF. The CDR3 coding sequence is TGTGCCAGCAGCCCTGGACTAGCGGGGGGGCGGGAACTTCGCCACGAGCAGTACTTC.

This clone was counted a few times. This CDR3 reads CASSLEHGGDQETQYF. CDR3 coding DNA: TGTGCCAGCAGCTTAGAGCACGGCGGGGACCAAGAGACCCAGTACTTC. This chain connects TRBV7-8 to TRBJ2-5, with D possibly TRBD2 on 6 matching bases. This CDR3 is 16 amino acids long. V lost 1 base and J lost 0, with 12 bases in between. CDR1 is SGHVS and CDR2 is FQNEAQ in the germline V gene.

The chain uses TRBV9 and TRBJ1-3; D is uncertain. The germline V gene encodes CDR1 SGDLS and CDR2 YYNGEE. The CDR3 is 13 amino acids. Deletions cut 1 base from V and 1 base from J, with 3 bases between. Here the CDR3 reads CASSVSSGNTIYF. The CDR3 DNA reads TGTGCCAGCAGCGTATCTTCTGGAAACACCATATATTTT. The entire variable domain, with the rest obtained from reference TRBV9 and TRBJ1-3, is as follows: DSGVTQTPKHLITATGQRVTLRCSPRSGDLSVYWYQQSLDQGLQFLIQYYNGEERAKGNILERFSAQQFPDLHSELNLSSLELGDSALYFCASSVSSGNTIYFGEGSWLTVV.

The chain recombines TRBV5-1 with TRBJ2-2; TRBD2 agrees at 7 bases. V shed 4 bases, J shed 2 bases, and the junction held 5 bases outside the gene matches. Looked up from germline, CDR1 is SGHRS and CDR2 is YFSETQ. CDR3 length: 15 amino acids. The CDR3 is CASSGLAVNTGELFF. DNA of the CDR3: TGCGCCAGCAGCGGGCTAGCGGTAAACACCGGGGAGCTGTTTTTT.